This paragraph covers one T cell receptor (beta chain) sequence. Trimming removed 4 bases from V and 5 bases from J, with 18 bases in between. The CDR3 runs 15 residues. CDR1 is KGHSH, CDR2 LQKENI, per germline. Measured with immunoSEQ multiplex PCR; TCRdb has only the in-frame clones, and not every one. The table records tens of thousands of clones, 86% of them present only once. The entry originates in a study of blood T cell repertoires in COVID-19. On the study more broadly: Whether acute or convalescent, the COVID-19 samples came from the United States, Italy and Spain.

The chain couples TRBV18 to TRBJ2-7; tentatively, D is TRBD1 (6 bases). The sequence was collected from a woman aged 55-69 years with acute or convalescent COVID-19. Sequencing used peripheral blood. CDR3: CASSLGTFGTHEQYF. For the CDR3, the DNA is TGTGCCAGCTCACTTGGGACATTTGGGACCCACGAGCAGTACTTC.